This T cell receptor beta chain was obtained from a study of breast tumors, draining lymph nodes, adjacent tissues. This clonotype was counted at least ten times. This CDR3 contains 15 residues. The V gene lost 0 bases and the J gene lost 0 bases, with 6 bases spanning the gap. Germline V gene sequence: CDR1 WNHNN, CDR2 SYGVQD (reference sequence). Axillary draining lymph nodes of breast cancer patients supplied the node samples. MiXCR, applied by TCRdb to the multiplex PCR reads, yields one record per CDR3 protein. The table includes roughly 80,000 distinct CDR3 sequences, 15% to 20% detected once. Sequencing was done on a sample of axillary lymph node tissue. The sequence came from a female donor with breast cancer. Some clones in this sample may be carry-over from other donors' samples. This chain joins TRBV10-1 and TRBJ2-1; tentative D call: TRBD1 (6 bases). For the CDR3, the DNA is TGCGCCAGCAGTGAGTCGGACAGCTCCTACAATGAGCAGTTCTTC. Protein: CASSESDSSYNEQFF.